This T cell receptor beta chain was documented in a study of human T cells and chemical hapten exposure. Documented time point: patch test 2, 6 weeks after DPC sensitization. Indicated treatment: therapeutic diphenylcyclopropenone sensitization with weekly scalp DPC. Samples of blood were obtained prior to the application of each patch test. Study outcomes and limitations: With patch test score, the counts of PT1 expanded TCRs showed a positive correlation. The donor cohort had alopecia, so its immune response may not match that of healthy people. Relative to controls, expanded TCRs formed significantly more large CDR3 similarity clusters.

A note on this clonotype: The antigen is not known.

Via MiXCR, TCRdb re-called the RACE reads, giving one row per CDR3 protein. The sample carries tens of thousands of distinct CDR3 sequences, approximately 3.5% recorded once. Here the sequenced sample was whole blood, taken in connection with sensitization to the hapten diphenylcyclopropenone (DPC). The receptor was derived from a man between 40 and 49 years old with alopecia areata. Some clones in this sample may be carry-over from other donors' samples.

Here the CDR3 reads CASSPARGRGEAFF. CDR3 sequence (DNA): TGTGCCAGCAGCCCTGCCAGGGGGAGGGGTGAAGCTTTCTTT. This chain joins TRBV7-2 and TRBJ1-1, with 7 bases lining up with TRBD1. The CDR3 loop spans 14 amino acids. Trimming cost V 5 bases and J 7 bases; bases outside gene matches: 10. Germline loops: CDR1 SGHTA, CDR2 FQGNSA.